This record concerns one T cell receptor beta chain sequence. Then a second PCR, running about 6 to 12 cycles, was carried out with a sample-barcoded 5' primer and a J-beta primer mix. TCRdb analysed the 5' RACE reads with MiXCR anew, one entry per CDR3 protein. This sample has 790,000 or so distinct CDR3 sequences, with more than 55% found just once. The CDR3 extends over 17 amino acids. This sample was taken from a study of blood T cells in healthy people across ages. The receptor's source is a man between 40 and 49 years old in good health. This chain connects TRBV21-1 to TRBJ2-4; no DNA check was done on the table's D call, TRBD2. The tail of the sequence fits TRBJ2-7 better, so the J call may be wrong. TRBV21-1 is a listed pseudogene. The sample consisted of blood. The CDR3 sequence: CASSKRATSGSWYEQYF. DNA for the CDR3: TGTGCCAGCAGCAAACGTGCTACGAGCGGGAGCTGGTACGAGCAGTACTTC.